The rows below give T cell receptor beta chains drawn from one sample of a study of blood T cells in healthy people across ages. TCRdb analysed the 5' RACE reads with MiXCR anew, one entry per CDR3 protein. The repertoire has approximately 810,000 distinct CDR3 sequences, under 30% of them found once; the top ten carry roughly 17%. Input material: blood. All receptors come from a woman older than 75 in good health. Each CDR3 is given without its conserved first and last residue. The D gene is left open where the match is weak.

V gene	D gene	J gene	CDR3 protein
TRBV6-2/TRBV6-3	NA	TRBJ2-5	ASSRGGETQY
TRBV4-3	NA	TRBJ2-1	ASSQDRRDEQF
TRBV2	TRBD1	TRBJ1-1	ATRDRANTEAF
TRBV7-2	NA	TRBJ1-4	ASSPGGSEKLF
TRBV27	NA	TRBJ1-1	ASGADHTEAF
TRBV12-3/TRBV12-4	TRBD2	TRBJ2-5	ASLWLGETSGGTYNEQY
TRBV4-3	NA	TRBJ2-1	ASSQEPRYVLNEQF
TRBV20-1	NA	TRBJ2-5	SARDHWETHY
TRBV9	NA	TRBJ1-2	ASSVVRGGYT
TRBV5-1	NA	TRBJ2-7	ASSTVNSESSYEQY
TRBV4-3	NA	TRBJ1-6	ASSQDRAGNSPLH
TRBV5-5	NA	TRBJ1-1	ASSLFSGMNTEAF
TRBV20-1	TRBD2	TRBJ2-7	SAPSRTSGFAYEQY
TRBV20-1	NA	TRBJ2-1	SARDEAGSGANEQF
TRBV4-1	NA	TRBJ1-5	ASSQVPVSNQPQH
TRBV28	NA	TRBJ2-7	ASRRDHEQY
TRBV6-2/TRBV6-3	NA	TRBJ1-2	ASSYVGRGYGYT
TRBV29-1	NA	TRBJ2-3	SVVPRRSSTPDTQY
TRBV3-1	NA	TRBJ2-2	ASSQRGRVAGELF
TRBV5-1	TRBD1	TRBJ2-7	ASSLGGAYFSYEQY
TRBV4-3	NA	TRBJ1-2	ASSPWDTVYGYT
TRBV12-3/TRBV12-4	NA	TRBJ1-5	ASSLSAGSNQPQH
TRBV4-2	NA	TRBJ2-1	ASSVQSGRGGLNNEQF
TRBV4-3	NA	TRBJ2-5	ASSQDQTAQETQY
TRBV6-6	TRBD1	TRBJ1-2	ASRARRDSGGYT
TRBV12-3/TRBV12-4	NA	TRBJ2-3	ASSWASADTQY
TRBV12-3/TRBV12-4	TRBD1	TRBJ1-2	ASRSPGTGTDGYT
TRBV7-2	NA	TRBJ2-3	ASSDMRSTDTQY
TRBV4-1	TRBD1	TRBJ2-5	ASSQRQGMETQY
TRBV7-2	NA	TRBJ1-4	ASSVPGEREKLF
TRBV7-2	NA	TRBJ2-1	TSSVGPLGRNEQF
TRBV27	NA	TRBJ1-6	ASSLSEGRSYNSPLH
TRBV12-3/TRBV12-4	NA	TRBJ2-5	ASRRSGAQETQY